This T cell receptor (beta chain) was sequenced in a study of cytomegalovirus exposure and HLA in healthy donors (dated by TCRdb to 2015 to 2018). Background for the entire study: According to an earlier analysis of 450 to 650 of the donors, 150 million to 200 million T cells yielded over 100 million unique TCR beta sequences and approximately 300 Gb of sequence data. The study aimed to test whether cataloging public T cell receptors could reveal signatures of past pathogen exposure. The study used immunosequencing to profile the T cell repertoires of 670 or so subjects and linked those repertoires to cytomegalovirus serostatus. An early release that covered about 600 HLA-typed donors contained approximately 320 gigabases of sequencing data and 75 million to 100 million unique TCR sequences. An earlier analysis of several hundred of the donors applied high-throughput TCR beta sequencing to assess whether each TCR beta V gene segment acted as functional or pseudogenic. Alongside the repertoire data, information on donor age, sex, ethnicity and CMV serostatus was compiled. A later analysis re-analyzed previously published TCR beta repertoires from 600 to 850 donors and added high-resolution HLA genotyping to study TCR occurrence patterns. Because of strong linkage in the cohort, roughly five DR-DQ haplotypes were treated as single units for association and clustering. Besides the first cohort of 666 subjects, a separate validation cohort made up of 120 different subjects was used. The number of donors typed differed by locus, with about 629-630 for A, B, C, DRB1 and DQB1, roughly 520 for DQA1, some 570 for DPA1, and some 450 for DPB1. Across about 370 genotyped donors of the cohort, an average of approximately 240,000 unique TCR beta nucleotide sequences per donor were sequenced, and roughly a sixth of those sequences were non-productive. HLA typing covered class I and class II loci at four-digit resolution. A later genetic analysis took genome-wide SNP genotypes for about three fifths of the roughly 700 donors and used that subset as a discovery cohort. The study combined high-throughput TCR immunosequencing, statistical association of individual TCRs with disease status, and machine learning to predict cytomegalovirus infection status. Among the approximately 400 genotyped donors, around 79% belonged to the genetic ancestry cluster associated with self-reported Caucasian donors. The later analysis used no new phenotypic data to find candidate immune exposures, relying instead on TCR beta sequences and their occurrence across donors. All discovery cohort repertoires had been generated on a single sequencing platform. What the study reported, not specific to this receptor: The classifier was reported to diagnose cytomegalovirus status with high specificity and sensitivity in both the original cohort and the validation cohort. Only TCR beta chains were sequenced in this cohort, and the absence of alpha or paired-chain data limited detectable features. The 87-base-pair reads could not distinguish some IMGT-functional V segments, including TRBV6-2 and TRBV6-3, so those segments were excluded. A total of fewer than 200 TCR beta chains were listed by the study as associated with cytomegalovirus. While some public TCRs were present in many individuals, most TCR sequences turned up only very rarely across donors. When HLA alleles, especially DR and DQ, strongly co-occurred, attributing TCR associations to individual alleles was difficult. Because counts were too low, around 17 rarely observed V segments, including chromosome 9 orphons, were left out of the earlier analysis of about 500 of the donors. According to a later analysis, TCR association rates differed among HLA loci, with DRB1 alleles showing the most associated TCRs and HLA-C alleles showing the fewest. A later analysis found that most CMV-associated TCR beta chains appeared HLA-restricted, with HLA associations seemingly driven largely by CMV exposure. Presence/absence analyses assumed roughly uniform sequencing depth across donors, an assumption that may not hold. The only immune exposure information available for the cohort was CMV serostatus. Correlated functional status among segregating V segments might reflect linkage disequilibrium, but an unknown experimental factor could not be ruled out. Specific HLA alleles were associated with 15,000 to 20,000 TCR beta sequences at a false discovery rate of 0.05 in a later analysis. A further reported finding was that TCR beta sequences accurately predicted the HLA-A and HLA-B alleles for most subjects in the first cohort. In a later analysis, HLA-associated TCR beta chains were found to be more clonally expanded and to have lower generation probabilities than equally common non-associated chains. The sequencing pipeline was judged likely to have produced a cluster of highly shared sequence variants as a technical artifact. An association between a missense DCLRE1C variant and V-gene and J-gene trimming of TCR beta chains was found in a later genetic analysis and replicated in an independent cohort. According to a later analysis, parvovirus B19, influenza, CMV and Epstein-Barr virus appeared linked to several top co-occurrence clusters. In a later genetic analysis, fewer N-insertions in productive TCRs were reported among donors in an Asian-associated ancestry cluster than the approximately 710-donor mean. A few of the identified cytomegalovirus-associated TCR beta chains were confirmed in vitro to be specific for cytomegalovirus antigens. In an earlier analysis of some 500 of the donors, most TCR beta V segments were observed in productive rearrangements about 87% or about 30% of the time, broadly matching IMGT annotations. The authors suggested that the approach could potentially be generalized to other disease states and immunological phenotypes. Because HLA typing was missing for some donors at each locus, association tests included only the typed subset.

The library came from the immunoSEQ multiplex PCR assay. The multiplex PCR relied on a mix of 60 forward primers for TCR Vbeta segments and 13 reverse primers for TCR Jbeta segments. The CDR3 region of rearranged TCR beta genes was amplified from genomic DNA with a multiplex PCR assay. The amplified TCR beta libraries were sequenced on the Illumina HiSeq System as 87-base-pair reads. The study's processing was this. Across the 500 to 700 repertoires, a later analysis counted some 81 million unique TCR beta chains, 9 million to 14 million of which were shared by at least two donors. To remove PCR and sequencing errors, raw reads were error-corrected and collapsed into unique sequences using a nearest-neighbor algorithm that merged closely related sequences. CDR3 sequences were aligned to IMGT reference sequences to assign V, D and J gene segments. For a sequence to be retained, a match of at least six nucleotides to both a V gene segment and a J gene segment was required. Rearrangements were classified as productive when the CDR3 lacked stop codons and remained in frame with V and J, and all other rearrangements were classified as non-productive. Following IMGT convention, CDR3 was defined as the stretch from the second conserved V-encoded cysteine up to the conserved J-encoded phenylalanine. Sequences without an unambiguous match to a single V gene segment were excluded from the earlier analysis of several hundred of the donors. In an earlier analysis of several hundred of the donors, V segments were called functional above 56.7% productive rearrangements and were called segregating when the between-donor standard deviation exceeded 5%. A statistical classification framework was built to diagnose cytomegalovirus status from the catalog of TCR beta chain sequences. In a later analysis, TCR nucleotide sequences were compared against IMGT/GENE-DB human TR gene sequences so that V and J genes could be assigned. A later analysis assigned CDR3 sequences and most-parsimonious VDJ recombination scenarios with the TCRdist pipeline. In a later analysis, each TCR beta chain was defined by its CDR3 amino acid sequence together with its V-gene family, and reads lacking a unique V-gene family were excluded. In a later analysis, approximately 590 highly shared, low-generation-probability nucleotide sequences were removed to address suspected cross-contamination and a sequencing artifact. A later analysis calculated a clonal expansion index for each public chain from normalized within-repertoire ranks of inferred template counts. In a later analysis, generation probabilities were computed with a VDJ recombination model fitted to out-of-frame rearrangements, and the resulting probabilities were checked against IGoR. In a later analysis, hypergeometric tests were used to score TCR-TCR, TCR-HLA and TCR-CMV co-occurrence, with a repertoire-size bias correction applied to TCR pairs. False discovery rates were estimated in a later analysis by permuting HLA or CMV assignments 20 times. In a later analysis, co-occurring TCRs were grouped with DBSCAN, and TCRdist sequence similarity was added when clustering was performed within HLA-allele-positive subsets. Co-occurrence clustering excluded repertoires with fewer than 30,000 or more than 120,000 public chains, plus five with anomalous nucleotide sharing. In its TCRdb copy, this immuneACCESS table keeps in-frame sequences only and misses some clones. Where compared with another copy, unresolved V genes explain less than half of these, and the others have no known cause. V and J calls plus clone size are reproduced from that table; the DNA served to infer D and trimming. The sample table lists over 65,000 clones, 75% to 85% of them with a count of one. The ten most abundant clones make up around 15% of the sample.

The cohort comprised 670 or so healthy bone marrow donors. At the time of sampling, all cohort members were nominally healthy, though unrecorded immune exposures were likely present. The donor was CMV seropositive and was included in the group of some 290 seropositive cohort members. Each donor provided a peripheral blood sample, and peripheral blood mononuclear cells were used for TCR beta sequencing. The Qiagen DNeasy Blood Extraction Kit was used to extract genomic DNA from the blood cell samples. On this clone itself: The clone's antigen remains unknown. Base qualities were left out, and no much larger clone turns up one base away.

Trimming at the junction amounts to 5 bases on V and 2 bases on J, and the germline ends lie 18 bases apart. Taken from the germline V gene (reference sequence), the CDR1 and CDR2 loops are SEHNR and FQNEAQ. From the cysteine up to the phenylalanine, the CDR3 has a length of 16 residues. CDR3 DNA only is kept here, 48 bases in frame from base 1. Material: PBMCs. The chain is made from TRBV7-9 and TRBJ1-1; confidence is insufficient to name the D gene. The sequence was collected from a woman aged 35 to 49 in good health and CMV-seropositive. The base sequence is TGTGCCAGCAGCCCGCTTGCCGGGAGTAAAAACACTGAAGCTTTCTTT. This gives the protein CASSPLAGSKNTEAFF.